The TCR beta chain under discussion was sequenced for a study of control samples from healthy donors and cancer patients. CDR1 is SGHAT and CDR2 is FQNNGV in the germline V gene. The CDR3 covers 15 residues. The V end lost 5 bases, the J end lost 0 bases, and 8 bases lay between the germline ends. Only in-frame clones appear in the TCRdb table, and some are missing; sequencing was by immunoSEQ multiplex PCR. This table holds about 49,000 clones, roughly 85% found once. This clonotype was obtained from a woman between 50 and 59 years old with lung cancer. Sequencing input: PBMCs. The chain recombines TRBV11-2 with TRBJ2-6, with TRBD1 as a possible D gene (5 bases). The CDR3 DNA sequence: TGTGCCAGCAGCCTACAGGTCTCTGGGGCCAACGTCCTGACTTTC. This translates into CASSLQVSGANVLTF.